This T cell receptor (beta chain) was documented in a study of blood T cell repertoires in COVID-19. The assay was immunoSEQ multiplex PCR, and TCRdb's table has in-frame clones only and misses some. Of about 220,000 clones listed, approximately 83% are singletons. The length of the CDR3 is 12 residues. Trimming shortened V by 2 bases and J by 5 bases, and 6 bases separated the two germline ends. CDR1 and CDR2 from the germline V gene are SNHLY and FYNNEI. This sequence originates from a woman in her thirties who had recovered from COVID-19. J is TRBJ2-5 and V is TRBV2; D uncertain. Sample: peripheral blood. The CDR3 protein is CASSEIMETQYF. DNA of the CDR3: TGTGCCAGCAGTGAAATTATGGAGACCCAGTACTTC. The full variable domain, with the rest looked up from reference TRBV2 and TRBJ2-5, is EPEVTQTPSHQVTQMGQEVILRCVPISNHLYFYWYRQILGQKVEFLVSFYNNEISEKSEIFDDQFSVERPDGSNFTLKIRSTKLEDSAMYFCASSEIMETQYFGPGTRLLVL.